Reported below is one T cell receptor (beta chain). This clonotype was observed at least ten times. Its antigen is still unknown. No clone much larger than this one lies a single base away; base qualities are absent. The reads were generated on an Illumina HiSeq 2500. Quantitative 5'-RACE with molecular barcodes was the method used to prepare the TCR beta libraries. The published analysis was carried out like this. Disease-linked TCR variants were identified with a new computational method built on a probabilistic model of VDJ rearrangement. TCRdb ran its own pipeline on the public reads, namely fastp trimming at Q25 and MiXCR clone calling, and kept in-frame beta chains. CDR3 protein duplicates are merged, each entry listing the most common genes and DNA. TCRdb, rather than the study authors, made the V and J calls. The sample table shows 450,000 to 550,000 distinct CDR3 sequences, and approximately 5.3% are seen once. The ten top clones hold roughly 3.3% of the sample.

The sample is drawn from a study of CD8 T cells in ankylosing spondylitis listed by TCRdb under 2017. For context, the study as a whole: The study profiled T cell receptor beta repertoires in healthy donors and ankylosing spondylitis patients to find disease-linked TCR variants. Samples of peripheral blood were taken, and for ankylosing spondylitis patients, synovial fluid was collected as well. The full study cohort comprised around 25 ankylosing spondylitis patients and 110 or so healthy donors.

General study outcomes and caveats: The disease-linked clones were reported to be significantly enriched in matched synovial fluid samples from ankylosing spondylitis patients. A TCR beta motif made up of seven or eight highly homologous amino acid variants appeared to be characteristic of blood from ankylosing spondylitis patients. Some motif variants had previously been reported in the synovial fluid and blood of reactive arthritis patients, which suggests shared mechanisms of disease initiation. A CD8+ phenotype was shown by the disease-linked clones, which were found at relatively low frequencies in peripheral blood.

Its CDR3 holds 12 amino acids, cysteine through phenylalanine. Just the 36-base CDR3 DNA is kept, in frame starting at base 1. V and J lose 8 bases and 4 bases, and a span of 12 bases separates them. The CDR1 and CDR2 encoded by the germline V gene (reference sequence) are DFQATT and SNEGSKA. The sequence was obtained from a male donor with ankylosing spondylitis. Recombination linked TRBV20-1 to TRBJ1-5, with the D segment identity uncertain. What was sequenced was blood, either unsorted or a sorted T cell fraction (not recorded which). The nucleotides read TGCAGTAAAAGCAGGTATAATCAGCCCCAGCATTTT. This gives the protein CSKSRYNQPQHF.